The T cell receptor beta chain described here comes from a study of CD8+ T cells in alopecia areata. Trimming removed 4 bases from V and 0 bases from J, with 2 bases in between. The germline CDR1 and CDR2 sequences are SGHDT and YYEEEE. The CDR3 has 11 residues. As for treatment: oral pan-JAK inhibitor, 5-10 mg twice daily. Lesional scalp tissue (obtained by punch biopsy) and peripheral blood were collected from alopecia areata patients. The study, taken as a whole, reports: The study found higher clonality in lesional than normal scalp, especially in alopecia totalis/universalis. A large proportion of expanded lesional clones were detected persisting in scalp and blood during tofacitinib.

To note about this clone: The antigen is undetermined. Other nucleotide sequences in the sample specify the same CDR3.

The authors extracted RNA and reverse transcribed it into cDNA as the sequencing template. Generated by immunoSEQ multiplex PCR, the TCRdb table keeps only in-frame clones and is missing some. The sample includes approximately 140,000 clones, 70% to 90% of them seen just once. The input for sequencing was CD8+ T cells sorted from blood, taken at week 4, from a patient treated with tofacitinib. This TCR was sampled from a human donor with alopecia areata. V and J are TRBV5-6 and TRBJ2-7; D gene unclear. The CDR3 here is CASSSSYEQYF. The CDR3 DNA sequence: TGTGCCAGCAGCAGCTCCTACGAGCAGTACTTC.